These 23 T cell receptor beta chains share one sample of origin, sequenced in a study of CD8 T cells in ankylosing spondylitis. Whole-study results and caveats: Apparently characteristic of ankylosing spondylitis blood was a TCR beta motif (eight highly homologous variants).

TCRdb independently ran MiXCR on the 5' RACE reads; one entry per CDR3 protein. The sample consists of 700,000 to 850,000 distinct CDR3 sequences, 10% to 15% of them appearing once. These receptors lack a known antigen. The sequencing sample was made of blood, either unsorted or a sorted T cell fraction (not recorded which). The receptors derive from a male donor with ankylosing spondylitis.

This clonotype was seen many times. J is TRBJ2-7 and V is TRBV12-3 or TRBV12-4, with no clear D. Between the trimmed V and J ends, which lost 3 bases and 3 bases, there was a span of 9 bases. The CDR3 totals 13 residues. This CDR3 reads CASSFNRLYEQYF. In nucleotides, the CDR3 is TGTGCCAGCAGTTTTAATCGCCTCTACGAGCAGTACTTC.

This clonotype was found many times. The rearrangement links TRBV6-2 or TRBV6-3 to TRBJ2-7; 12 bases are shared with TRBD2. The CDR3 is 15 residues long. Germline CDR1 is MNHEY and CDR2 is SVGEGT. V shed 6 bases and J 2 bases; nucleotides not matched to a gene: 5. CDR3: CASSRRLAGAYEQYF. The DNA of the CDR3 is TGTGCCAGCAGCCGTCGACTAGCGGGAGCCTACGAGCAGTACTTC.

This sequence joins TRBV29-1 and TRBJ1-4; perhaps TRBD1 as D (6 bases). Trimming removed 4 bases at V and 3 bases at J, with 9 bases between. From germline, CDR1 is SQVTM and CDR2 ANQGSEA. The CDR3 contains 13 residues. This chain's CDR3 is CSVVQGPNEKLFF. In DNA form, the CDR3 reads TGCAGCGTTGTACAGGGACCTAATGAAAAACTGTTTTTT.

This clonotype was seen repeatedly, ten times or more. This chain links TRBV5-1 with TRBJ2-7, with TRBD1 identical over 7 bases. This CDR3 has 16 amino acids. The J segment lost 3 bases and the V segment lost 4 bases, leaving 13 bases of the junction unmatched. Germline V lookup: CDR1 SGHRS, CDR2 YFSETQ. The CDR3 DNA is TGCGCCAGCAGCCAATACCGGGACAGCGACTTCTACGAGCAGTACTTC. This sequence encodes CASSQYRDSDFYEQYF.

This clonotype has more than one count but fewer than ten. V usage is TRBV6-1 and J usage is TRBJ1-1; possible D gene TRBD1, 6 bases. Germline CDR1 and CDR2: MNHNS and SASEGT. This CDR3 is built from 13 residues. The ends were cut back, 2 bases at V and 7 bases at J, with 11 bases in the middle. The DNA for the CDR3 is TGTGCCAGCAGTGAAACAGGGTATGGTGAAGCTTTCTTT. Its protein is CASSETGYGEAFF.

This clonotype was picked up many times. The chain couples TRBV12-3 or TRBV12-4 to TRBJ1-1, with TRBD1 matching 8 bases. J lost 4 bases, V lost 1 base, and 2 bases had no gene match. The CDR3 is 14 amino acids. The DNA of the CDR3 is TGTGCCAGCAGTTTAGTCAGGGGGCCCACTGAAGCTTTCTTT. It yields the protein CASSLVRGPTEAFF.

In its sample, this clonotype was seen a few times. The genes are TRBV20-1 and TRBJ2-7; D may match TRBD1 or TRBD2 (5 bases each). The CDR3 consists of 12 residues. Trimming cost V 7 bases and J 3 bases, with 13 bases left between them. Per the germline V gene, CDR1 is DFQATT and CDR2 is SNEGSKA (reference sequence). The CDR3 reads CSGGTANYEQYF. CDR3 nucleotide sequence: TGCAGTGGTGGGACCGCGAACTACGAGCAGTACTTC.

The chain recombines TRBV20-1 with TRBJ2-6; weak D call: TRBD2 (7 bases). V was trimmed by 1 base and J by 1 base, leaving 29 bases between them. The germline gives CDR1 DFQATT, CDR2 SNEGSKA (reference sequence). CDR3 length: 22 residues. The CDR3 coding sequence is TGCAGTGCTAGAGTAGCAGGCGGGGGCCCCCGATCACCCACTTCTGGGGCCAACGTCCTGACTTTC. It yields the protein CSARVAGGGPRSPTSGANVLTF.

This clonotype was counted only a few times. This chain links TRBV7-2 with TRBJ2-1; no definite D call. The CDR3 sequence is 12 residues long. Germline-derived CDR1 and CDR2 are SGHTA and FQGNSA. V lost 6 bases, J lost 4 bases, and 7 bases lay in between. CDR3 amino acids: CASRYRYNEQFF. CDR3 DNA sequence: TGTGCCAGCAGGTACCGGTACAATGAGCAGTTCTTC.

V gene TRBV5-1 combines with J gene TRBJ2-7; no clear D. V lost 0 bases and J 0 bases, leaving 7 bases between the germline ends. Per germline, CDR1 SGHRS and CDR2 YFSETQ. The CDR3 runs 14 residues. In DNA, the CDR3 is TGCGCCAGCAGCTTGGGGATCCACTCCTACGAGCAGTACTTC. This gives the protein CASSLGIHSYEQYF.

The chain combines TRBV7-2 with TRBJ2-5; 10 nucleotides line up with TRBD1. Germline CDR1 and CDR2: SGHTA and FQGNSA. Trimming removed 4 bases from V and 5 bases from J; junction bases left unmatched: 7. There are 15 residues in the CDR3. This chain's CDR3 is CASSSTGGKGETQYF. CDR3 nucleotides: TGTGCCAGCAGCTCGACAGGGGGCAAGGGGGAGACCCAGTACTTC.

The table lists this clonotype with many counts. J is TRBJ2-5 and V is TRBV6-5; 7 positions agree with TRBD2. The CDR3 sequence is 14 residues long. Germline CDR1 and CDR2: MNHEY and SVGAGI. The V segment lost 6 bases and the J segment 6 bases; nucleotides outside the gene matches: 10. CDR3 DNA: TGTGCCAGCAGATTGACTAGCCCGAGTAAGACCCAGTACTTC. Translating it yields CASRLTSPSKTQYF.

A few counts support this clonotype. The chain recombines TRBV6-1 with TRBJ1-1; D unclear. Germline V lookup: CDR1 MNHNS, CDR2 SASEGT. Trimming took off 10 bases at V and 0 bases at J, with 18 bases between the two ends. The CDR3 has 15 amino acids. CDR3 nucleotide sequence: TGTGCCACCGCCCGGGATCCGCTATTGAACACTGAAGCTTTCTTT. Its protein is CATARDPLLNTEAFF.

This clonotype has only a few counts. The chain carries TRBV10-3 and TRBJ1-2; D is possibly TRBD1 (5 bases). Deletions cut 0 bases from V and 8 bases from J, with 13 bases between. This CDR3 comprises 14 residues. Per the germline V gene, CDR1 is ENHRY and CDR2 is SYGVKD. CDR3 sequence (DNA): TGTGCCATCAGTGAGTCAACTAGGGGAAGGGGCTACACCTTC. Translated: CAISESTRGRGYTF.

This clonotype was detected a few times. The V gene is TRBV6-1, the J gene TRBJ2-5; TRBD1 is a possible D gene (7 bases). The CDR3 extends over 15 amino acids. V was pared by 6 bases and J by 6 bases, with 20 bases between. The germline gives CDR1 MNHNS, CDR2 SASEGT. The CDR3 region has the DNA TGTGCCAGCAGCAGGGGGGAGAGGGGATCGAAGACCCAGTACTTC. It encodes CASSRGERGSKTQYF.

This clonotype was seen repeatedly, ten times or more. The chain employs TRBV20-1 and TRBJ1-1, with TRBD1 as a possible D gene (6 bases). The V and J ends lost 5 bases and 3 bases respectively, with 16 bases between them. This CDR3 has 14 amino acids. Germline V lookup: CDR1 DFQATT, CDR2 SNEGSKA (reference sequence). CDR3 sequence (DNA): TGCAGTGCTGGGGGGGGGCAGGGTTACACTGAAGCTTTCTTT. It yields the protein CSAGGGQGYTEAFF.

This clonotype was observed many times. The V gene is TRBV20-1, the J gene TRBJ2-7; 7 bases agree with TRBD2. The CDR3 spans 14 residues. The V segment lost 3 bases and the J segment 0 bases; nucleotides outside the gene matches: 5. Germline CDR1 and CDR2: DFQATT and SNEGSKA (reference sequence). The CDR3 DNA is TGCAGTGCTAGGAAGAGCGGGAACTCCTACGAGCAGTACTTC. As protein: CSARKSGNSYEQYF.

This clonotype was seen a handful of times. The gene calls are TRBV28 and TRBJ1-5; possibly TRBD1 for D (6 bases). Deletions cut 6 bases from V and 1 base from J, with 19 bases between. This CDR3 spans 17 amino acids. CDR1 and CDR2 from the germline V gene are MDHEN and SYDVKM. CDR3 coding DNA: TGTGCCAGCAGCCGCGACAGGTTAGGTTACAGCAATCAGCCCCAGCATTTT. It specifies CASSRDRLGYSNQPQHF.

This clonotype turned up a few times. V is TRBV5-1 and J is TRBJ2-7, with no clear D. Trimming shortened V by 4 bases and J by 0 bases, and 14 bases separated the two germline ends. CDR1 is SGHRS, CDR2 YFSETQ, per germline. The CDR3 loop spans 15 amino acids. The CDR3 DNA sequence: TGCGCCAGCAGCGGCGGCCGGGCCTCCTCCTACGAGCAGTACTTC. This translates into CASSGGRASSYEQYF.

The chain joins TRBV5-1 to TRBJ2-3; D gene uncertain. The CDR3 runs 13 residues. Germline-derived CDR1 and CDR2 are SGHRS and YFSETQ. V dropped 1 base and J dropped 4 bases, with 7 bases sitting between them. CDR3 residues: CASSLFSADTQYF. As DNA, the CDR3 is TGCGCCAGCAGCTTGTTCTCGGCAGATACGCAGTATTTT.

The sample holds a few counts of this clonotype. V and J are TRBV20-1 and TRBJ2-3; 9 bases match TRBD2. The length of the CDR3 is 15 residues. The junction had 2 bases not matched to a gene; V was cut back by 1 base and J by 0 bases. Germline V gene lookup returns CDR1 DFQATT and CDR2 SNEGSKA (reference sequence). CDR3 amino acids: CSARGLADSTDTQYF. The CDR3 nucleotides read TGCAGTGCTAGAGGACTAGCGGATAGCACAGATACGCAGTATTTT.

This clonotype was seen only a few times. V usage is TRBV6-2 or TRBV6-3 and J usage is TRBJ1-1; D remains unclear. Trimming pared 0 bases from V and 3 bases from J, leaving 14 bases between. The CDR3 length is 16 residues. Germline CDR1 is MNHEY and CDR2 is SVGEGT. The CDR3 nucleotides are TGTGCCAGCAGTTACTCGACTTCTTTCAGGTACACTGAAGCTTTCTTT. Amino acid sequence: CASSYSTSFRYTEAFF.

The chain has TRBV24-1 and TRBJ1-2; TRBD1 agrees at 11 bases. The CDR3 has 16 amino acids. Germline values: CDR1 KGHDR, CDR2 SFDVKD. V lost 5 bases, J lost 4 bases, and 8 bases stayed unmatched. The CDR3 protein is CATSGYPGQGVYGYTF. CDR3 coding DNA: TGTGCCACCAGTGGTTATCCGGGACAGGGGGTCTATGGCTACACCTTC.